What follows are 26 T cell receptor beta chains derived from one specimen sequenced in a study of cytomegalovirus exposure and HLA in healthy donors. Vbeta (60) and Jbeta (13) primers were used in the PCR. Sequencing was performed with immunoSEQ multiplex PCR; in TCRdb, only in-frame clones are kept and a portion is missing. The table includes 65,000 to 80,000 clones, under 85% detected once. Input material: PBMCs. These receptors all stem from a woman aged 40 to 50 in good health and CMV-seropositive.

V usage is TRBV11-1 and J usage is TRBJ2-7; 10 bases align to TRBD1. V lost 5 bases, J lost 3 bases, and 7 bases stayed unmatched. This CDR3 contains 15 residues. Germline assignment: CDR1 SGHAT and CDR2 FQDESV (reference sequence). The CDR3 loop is CASSPRDRGLYEQYF. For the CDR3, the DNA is TGTGCCAGCAGCCCCCGGGACAGGGGTCTCTACGAGCAGTACTTC.

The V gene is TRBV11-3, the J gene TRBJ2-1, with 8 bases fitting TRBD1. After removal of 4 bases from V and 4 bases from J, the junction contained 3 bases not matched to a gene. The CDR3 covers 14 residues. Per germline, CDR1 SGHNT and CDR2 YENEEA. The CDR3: CASSSGQGYNEQFF. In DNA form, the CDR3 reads TGTGCCAGCAGCTCAGGACAGGGATACAATGAGCAGTTCTTC.

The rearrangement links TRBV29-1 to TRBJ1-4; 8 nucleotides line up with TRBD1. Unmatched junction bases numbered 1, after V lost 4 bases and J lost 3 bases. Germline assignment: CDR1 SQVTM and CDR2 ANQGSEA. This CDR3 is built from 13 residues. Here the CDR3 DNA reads TGCAGCGTTGTGACAGGGGCTAATGAAAAACTGTTTTTT. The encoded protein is CSVVTGANEKLFF.

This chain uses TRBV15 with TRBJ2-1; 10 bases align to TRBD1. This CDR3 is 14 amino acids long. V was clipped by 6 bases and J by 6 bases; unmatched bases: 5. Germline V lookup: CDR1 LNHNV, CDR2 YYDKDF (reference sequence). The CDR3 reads CATRSDRGFNEQFF. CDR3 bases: TGTGCCACCAGGTCGGACAGGGGGTTCAATGAGCAGTTCTTC.

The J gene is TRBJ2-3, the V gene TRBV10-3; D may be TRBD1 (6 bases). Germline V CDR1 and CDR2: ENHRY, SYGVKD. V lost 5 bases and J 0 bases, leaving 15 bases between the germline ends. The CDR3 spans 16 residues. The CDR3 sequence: CAISQTGTPSTDTQYF. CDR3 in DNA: TGTGCCATCAGTCAAACAGGGACCCCTAGCACAGATACGCAGTATTTT.

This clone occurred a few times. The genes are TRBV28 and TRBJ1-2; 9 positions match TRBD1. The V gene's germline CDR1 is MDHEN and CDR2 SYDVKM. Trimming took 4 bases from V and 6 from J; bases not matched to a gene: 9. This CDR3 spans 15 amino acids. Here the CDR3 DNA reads TGTGCCAGCAGTTATGGGGACAGGGACTCGAATGGCTACACCTTC. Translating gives CASSYGDRDSNGYTF.

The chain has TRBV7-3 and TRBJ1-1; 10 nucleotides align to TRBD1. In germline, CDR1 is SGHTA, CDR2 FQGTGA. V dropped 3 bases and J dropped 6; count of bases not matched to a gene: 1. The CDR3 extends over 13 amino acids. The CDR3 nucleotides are TGTGCCAGCAGCTTTGGGACAGGGGCTGAAGCTTTCTTT. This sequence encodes CASSFGTGAEAFF. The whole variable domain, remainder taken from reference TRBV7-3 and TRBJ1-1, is GAGVSQTPSNKVTEKGKYVELRCDPISGHTALYWYRQSLGQGPEFLIYFQGTGAADDSGLPNDRFFAVRPEGSVSTLKIQRTERGDSAVYLCASSFGTGAEAFFGQGTRLTVV.

The CDR3 DNA sequence: TGTGCCAGCAGCCAGGCCGGGACAGGAAGTGAAAAACTGTTTTTT. This gives the protein CASSQAGTGSEKLFF. V is TRBV4-2 and J is TRBJ1-4; 8 positions match TRBD1. CDR3 length equals 15 residues. J lost 7 bases, V lost 3 bases, and 7 bases had no gene match. From germline, CDR1 is LGHNA and CDR2 YNFKEQ.

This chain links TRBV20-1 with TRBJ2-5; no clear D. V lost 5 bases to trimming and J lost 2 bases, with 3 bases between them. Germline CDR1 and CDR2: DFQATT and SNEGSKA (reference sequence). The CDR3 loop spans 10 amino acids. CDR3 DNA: TGCAGTGCTCCTCAAGAGACCCAGTACTTC. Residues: CSAPQETQYF.

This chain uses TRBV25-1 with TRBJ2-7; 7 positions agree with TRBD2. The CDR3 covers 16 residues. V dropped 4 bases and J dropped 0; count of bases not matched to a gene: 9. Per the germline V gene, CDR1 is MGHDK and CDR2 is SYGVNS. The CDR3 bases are TGTGCCAGCAGTGCCTTCGGGAGGAGAGGCTCCTACGAGCAGTACTTC. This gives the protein CASSAFGRRGSYEQYF.

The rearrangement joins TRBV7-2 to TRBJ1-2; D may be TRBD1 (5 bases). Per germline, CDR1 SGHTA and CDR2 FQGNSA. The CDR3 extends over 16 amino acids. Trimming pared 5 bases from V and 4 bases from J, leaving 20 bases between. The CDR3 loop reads CASSPSQGRIFYGYTF. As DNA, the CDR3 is TGTGCCAGCAGCCCATCCCAGGGTAGGATTTTCTATGGCTACACCTTC.

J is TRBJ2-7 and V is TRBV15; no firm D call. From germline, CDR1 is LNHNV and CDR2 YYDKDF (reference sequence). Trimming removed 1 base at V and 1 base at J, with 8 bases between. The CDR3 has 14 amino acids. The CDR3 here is CATSRAWSSYEQYF. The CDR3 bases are TGTGCCACCAGCAGAGCCTGGAGTTCCTACGAGCAGTACTTC. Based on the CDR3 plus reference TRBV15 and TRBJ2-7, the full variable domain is DAMVIQNPRYQVTQFGKPVTLSCSQTLNHNVMYWYQQKSSQAPKLLFHYYDKDFNNEADTPDNFQSRRPNTSFCFLDIRSPGLGDTAMYLCATSRAWSSYEQYFGPGTRLTVT.

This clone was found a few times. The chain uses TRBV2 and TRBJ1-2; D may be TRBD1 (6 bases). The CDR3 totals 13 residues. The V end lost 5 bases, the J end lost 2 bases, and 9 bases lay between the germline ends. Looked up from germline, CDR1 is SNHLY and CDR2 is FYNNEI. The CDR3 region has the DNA TGTGCCAGCAGTCCTACAGGGAACTATGGCTACACCTTC. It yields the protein CASSPTGNYGYTF.

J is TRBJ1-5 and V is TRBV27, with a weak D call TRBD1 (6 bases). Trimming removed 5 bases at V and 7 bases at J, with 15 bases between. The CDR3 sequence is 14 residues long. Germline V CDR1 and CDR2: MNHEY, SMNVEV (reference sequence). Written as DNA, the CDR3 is TGTGCCAGCAGTCCGCGGACAGCTGAGCAGCCCCAGCATTTT. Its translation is CASSPRTAEQPQHF.

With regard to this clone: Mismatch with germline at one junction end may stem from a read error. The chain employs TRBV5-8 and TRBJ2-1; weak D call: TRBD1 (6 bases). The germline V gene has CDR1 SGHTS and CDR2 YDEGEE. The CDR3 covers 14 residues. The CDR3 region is CAGSTGTGHNEQFF. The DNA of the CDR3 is TGTGCCGGCAGCACTGGTACAGGGCACAATGAGCAGTTCTTC.

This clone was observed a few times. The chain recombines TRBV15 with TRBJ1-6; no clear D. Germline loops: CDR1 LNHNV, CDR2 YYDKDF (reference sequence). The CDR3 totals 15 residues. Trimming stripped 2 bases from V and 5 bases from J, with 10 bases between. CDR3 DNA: TGTGCCACCAGCAGACAGGCTGCCGATAATTCACCCCTCCACTTT. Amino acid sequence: CATSRQAADNSPLHF.

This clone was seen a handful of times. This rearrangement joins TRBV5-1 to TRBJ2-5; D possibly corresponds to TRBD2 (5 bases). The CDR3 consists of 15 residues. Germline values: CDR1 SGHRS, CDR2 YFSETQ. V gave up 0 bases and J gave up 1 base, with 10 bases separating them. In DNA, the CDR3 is TGCGCCAGCAGCTTGGGAGGGATCCCCCAAGAGACCCAGTACTTC. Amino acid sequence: CASSLGGIPQETQYF.

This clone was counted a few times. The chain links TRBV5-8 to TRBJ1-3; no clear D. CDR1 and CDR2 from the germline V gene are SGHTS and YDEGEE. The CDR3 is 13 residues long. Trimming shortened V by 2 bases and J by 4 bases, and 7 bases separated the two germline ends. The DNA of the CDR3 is TGTGCCAGCAGCTTTCCCGGGGGAAACACCATATATTTT. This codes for CASSFPGGNTIYF.

CDR3 sequence reads: CASSRGQQDQPQHF. The CDR3 bases are TGTGCCAGCAGCAGGGGACAGCAGGATCAGCCCCAGCATTTT. The V call is TRBV7-9, the J call TRBJ1-5; 7 bases line up with TRBD1. In germline, CDR1 is SEHNR, CDR2 FQNEAQ (reference sequence). The CDR3 consists of 14 residues. V shed 5 bases, J shed 5 bases, and the junction held 6 bases outside the gene matches.

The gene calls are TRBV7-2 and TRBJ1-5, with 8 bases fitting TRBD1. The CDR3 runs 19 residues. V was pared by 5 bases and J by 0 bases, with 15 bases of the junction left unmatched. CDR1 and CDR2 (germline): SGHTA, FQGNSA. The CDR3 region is CASSPRMTGAGDSNQPQHF. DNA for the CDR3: TGTGCCAGCAGCCCGCGCATGACAGGGGCCGGAGATAGCAATCAGCCCCAGCATTTT.

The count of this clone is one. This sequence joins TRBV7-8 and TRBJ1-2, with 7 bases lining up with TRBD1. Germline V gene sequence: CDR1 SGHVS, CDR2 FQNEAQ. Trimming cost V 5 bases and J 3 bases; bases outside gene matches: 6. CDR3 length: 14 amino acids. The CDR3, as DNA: TGTGCCAGCAGCGCAGGGGGTCGAGACTATGGCTACACCTTC. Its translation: CASSAGGRDYGYTF.

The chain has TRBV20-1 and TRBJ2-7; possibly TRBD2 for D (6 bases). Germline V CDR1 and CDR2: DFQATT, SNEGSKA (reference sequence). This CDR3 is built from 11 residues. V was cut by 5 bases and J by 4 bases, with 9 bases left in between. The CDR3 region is CSALGRYEQYF. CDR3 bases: TGCAGTGCTCTTGGGAGGTACGAGCAGTACTTC.

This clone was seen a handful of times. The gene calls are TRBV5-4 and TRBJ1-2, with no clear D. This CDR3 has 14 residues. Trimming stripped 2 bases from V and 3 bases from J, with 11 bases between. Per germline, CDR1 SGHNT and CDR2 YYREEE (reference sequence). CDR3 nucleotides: TGTGCCAGCAGCTTTACTCGAACCGACTATGGCTACACCTTC. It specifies CASSFTRTDYGYTF.

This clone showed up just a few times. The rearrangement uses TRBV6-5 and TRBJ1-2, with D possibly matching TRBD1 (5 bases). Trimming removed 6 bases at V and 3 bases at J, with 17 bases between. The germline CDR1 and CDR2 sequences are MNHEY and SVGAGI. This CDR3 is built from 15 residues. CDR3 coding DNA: TGTGCCAGCAGGTCCCGCCAGGGAAGGGACTATGGCTACACCTTC. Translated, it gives CASRSRQGRDYGYTF.

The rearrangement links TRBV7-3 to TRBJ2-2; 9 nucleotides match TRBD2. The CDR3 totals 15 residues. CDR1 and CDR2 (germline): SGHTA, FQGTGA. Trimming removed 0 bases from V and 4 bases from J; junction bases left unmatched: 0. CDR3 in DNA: TGTGCCAGCAGCTTAACAGCGGGGGGCACCGGGGAGCTGTTTTTT. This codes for CASSLTAGGTGELFF.

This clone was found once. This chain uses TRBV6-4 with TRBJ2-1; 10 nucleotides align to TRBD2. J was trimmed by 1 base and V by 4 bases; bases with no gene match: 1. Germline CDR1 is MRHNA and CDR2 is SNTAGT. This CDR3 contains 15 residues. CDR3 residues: CASSALAGSYNEQFF. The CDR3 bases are TGTGCCAGCAGTGCACTAGCGGGGTCCTACAATGAGCAGTTCTTC.